A single sample gave rise to the 6 T cell receptor beta chains below, sequenced in a study of blood T cell repertoires in COVID-19. Sequencing was performed with immunoSEQ multiplex PCR; in TCRdb, only in-frame clones are kept and a portion is missing. The data show about 270,000 clones, with 75% to 90% seen just once and 2% to 3% held by the top ten. The sequenced sample consisted of PBMCs or T cells enriched from blood (not recorded which). The source of these receptors is a woman aged 18 to 35 who had recovered from COVID-19.

The rearrangement uses TRBV12-3 or TRBV12-4 and TRBJ2-1, with D possibly being TRBD2 (6 bases). The ends were cut back, 6 bases at V and 7 bases at J, with 10 bases in the middle. The CDR3 runs to 12 residues. CDR3 in amino acids: CASSPSVNEQFF. The CDR3 nucleotides are TGTGCCAGCAGCCCTAGCGTAAATGAGCAGTTCTTC.

The chain recombines TRBV4-2 with TRBJ2-2; 11 bases agree with TRBD2. The length of the CDR3 is 16 residues. V was clipped by 4 bases and J by 0 bases; unmatched bases: 1. The V gene's germline CDR1 is LGHNA and CDR2 YNFKEQ. The DNA of the CDR3 is TGTGCCAGCAGCCGGGGACTAGCGGCGAACACCGGGGAGCTGTTTTTT. Translated, it gives CASSRGLAANTGELFF.

The gene calls are TRBV4-1 and TRBJ1-2; TRBD1 matches at 7 bases. Trimming at V came to 1 base and at J to 7 bases, leaving 12 bases not matched to a gene. The CDR3 spans 16 residues. Germline values: CDR1 MGHRA, CDR2 YSYEKL. The CDR3 DNA is TGCGCCAGCAGCCAAGTTGGGAGAGAGGGGGCGACTGGCTACACCTTC. It encodes CASSQVGREGATGYTF.

This clone was found a few times. The rearrangement joins TRBV5-4 to TRBJ2-2; D is possibly TRBD1 (6 bases). Germline V gene lookup returns CDR1 SGHNT and CDR2 YYREEE (reference sequence). Trimming stripped 0 bases from V and 8 bases from J, with 11 bases between. This CDR3 has 14 amino acids. CDR3 nucleotides: TGTGCCAGCAGCTTGGAACAGGGTAGGGGGGAGCTGTTTTTT. Protein product: CASSLEQGRGELFF.

This clone has just one count. The chain carries TRBV5-4 and TRBJ2-7; D ambiguous. The V end lost 0 bases, the J end lost 9 bases, and 10 bases lay between the germline ends. Germline assignment: CDR1 SGHNT and CDR2 YYREEE (reference sequence). The CDR3 runs to 12 residues. CDR3 coding DNA: TGTGCCAGCAGCTTGGACCTTCAGGTGCAGTACTTC. Translated: CASSLDLQVQYF.

The chain employs TRBV5-4 and TRBJ1-6; D gene unclear. Germline lookup yields CDR1 SGHNT and CDR2 YYREEE (reference sequence). The CDR3 length is 13 residues. The germline V and J ends were trimmed by 0 bases and 10 bases, with 8 bases remaining between them. In nucleotides, the CDR3 is TGTGCCAGCAGCTTGGCGCTATCCTCACCCCTCCACTTT. This sequence encodes CASSLALSSPLHF.